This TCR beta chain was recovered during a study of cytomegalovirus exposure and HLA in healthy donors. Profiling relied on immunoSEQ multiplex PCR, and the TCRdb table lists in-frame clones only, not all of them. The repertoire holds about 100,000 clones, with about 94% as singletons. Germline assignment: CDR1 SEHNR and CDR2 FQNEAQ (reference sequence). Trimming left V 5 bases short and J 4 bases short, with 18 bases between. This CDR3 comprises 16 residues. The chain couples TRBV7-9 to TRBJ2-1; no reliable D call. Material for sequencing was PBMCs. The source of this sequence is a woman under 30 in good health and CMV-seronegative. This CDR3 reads CASSPRTKAIYNEQFF. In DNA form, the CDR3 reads TGTGCCAGCAGCCCTCGCACTAAGGCCATTTACAATGAGCAGTTCTTC.